The table lists the clone carrying this TCR beta chain with a count of one. Its antigen is undetermined. These data belong to a study of stem cell transplantation in POMP-related autoinflammatory disease. Study-wide points: Patients with PRAID showed a restricted number of unique TRB V-J gene pairings.

Sequenced by immunoSEQ multiplex PCR; TCRdb stores in-frame clones only, minus some. The table includes more than 20,000 clones, roughly four fifths detected once. The sample here was CD4+ T cells from PBMCs, taken before stem cell transplantation. The receptor comes from a human donor with POMP-related autoinflammation and immune dysregulation (PRAID).

For the CDR3, the DNA is TGTGCCAGCTCACGTGCCGGGGGGAACCAAGAGACCCAGTACTTC. Its translation: CASSRAGGNQETQYF. The chain employs TRBV18 and TRBJ2-5; TRBD2 aligns across 7 bases. Per germline, CDR1 KGHSH and CDR2 LQKENI. Trimming at V came to 4 bases and at J to 0 bases, leaving 5 bases not matched to a gene. The CDR3 length is 15 residues. The variable domain in full, with the rest retrieved from reference TRBV18 and TRBJ2-5, is NAGVMQNPRHLVRRRGQEARLRCSPMKGHSHVYWYRQLPEEGLKFMVYLQKENIIDESGMPKERFSAEFPKEGPSILRIQQVVRGDSAAYFCASSRAGGNQETQYFGPGTRLLVL.